These T cell receptor beta chains were read from a single sample in a study of shared clonotypes between healthy human individuals. The data were produced by immunoSEQ multiplex PCR, yet TCRdb's version contains in-frame clones alone and is incomplete. Counted here are over 850,000 clones, about four fifths occurring once; the ten biggest clones make up 0.5% to 0.6%. Sequencing was done on a sample of memory CD4+ T cells from PBMCs. The receptor set was obtained from a young man in good health. Some clones in this sample may be carry-over from other donors' samples. CDR3s include the opening cysteine and the closing phenylalanine or tryptophan. The D gene is left open where the match is weak. Expanded clones are given a class, and other clones once, few, many or no size at all.

v_gene	abundance	d_gene	j_gene	CDR3nt	CDR3aa
TRBV7-2	NA	TRBD2	TRBJ2-7	TGTGCCAGCAGCTTACCTAGCGGGACCTACGAGCAGTACTTC	CASSLPSGTYEQYF
TRBV4-3	NA	TRBD2	TRBJ2-1	TGCGCCAGCAGCCAAGATCACCTTTGGCCAGCGGGAGGGCCCTACAATGAGCAGTTCTTC	CASSQDHLWPAGGPYNEQFF
TRBV11-1	once	NA	TRBJ1-1	TGTGCCAGCAGCCCCGGTGAGGGGGGACTAAACACTGAAGCTTTCTTT	CASSPGEGGLNTEAFF
TRBV11-2	NA	NA	TRBJ2-7	TGTGCCAGCAGCTCAGGGACTGAGGACTACGAGCAGTACTTC	CASSSGTEDYEQYF
TRBV7-2	NA	TRBD2	TRBJ2-7	TGTGCCAGCAGCTATTATACTAGCGGGAGCGGATACGAGCAGTACTTC	CASSYYTSGSGYEQYF
TRBV27	NA	NA	TRBJ2-3	TGTGCCAGCAGCCCCCCCTGGGTGGCTACGCAGTATTTT	CASSPPWVATQYF
TRBV5-4	NA	NA	TRBJ2-7	TGTGCCAGCACCCCCCAAGACGGCACCTACGAGCAGTACTTC	CASTPQDGTYEQYF
TRBV30	many	TRBD2	TRBJ2-1	TGTGCCTGGAGTCCGGGACTAGCGGGAGGTGTAGGAGGTGAGCAGTTCTTC	CAWSPGLAGGVGGEQFF
TRBV4-2	NA	NA	TRBJ2-3	TGTGCCAGCAGCCAGGTTTTGCCAGATACGCAGTATTTT	CASSQVLPDTQYF
TRBV7-2	NA	NA	TRBJ1-3	TGTGCCAGCAGCACTGGGAATTCCGCCAACACCATATATTTT	CASSTGNSANTIYF
TRBV7-3	few	NA	TRBJ2-7	TGTGCCAGCAGCTTAATGCCCAACTACGAGCAGTACTTC	CASSLMPNYEQYF
TRBV14	few	TRBD2	TRBJ2-2	TGTGCCAGCAGCCAACTCGGACTAGCGGGAGTCTGGGCGGGCACCGGGGAGCTGTTTTTT	CASSQLGLAGVWAGTGELFF
TRBV6-5	NA	TRBD2	TRBJ2-2	TGTGCCACCCAACTTAGCGGGAGTGCCGGGGAGCTGTTTTTT	CATQLSGSAGELFF
TRBV2	few	TRBD1	TRBJ2-6	TGTGCCAGCAGTGTTGGACAGGGCAAGGCTGGGGCCAACGTCCTGACTTTC	CASSVGQGKAGANVLTF
TRBV14	NA	TRBD1	TRBJ2-2	TGTGCCAGCAGCCTGTTGGGGACAGAGGGGCTGTTTTTT	CASSLLGTEGLFF
TRBV6-1	NA	TRBD1	TRBJ2-7	TGTGCCAGCAGTGAACGGGGACAGGCGCTGTACGAGCAGTACTTC	CASSERGQALYEQYF
TRBV18	many	NA	TRBJ2-3	TGTGCCAGCTCACCGGTTACGGATACGCAGTATTTT	CASSPVTDTQYF
TRBV7-9	NA	NA	TRBJ2-5	TGTGCCAGCAGCTTATTCCGCAGCGGAGAAGAGACCCAGTACTTC	CASSLFRSGEETQYF
TRBV5-6	NA	NA	TRBJ1-2	TGTGCCAGCAGAATACAGACAATAAACTATGGCTACACCTTC	CASRIQTINYGYTF
TRBV28	NA	NA	TRBJ2-7	TGTGCCAGCCAAAACTCCGCTAGCCAGAGTGAGCAGTACTTC	CASQNSASQSEQYF
TRBV7-9	NA	NA	TRBJ2-2	TGTGCCAGCAGCCAAAAAACGGACGGGGAGCTGTTTTTT	CASSQKTDGELFF
TRBV5-6	NA	NA	TRBJ2-1	TGTGCCAGCATCCGTAATGAGCAGTTCTTC	CASIRNEQFF
TRBV29-1	NA	NA	TRBJ1-1	TGCAGCGTTGGCCTCGGGGGTGATGAAGCTTTCTTT	CSVGLGGDEAFF
TRBV18	NA	NA	TRBJ2-7	TGTGCCAGCTCACGACTACTAGGCGAGCAGTACTTC	CASSRLLGEQYF
TRBV5-4	NA	NA	TRBJ2-7	TGTGCCAGCAGCTTGGCTCGAGAATTCCGCGAGCAGTACTTC	CASSLAREFREQYF
TRBV5-1	NA	NA	TRBJ1-4	TGCGCCAGCAGCAACCAGGGCCGGGAAAAACTGTTTTTT	CASSNQGREKLFF
TRBV2	few	TRBD1	TRBJ2-5	TGTGCCAGCAGGAACCGGGACAGGGAACAAGAGACCCAGTACTTC	CASRNRDREQETQYF
TRBV5-1	NA	NA	TRBJ2-7	TGCGCCAGCAGCTTGGGGTCAGCTACCTACGAGCAGTACTTC	CASSLGSATYEQYF
TRBV9	NA	TRBD2	TRBJ2-3	TGTGCCAGCAGCGGATCACTGACTAGCGGGGGCACAGATACGCAGTATTTT	CASSGSLTSGGTDTQYF
TRBV7-9	NA	NA	TRBJ1-3	TGTGCCAGCAGCTTAGGAGTATCTGGAAACACCATATATTTT	CASSLGVSGNTIYF
TRBV21-1	many	NA	TRBJ2-7	TGTGCCAGCAACGGGCCTAGCTCCTACGAGCAGTACTTC	CASNGPSSYEQYF
TRBV28	once	NA	TRBJ2-3	TGTGCCAGCAGCACAGGTGGCACAGATACGCAGTATTTT	CASSTGGTDTQYF
TRBV28	NA	NA	TRBJ2-2	TGTGCCAGCAGGGAGGGCGTGCTGAGCGGAGTGCCCCGGGAGCTGTTTTTT	CASREGVLSGVPRELFF
TRBV18	NA	NA	TRBJ1-1	TGTGCCAGCTCACCAGCGGGGGGCGAGGCGAACACTGAAGCTTTCTTT	CASSPAGGEANTEAFF
TRBV2	NA	NA	TRBJ2-2	TGTGCCAGCAGGACGGGGACCGGGGAGCTGTTTTTT	CASRTGTGELFF
TRBV25-1	NA	NA	TRBJ2-1	TGTGCCAGCAGCCCTCAGCGGTACAATGAGCAGTTCTTC	CASSPQRYNEQFF
TRBV7-2	NA	NA	TRBJ1-1	TGTGCCAGCAGCACTCAGGGTGAGGGCACTGAAGCTTTCTTT	CASSTQGEGTEAFF
TRBV5-1	NA	NA	TRBJ1-1	TGCGCCAGCAGCTTAGGGGACGGGGCAGCGAACACTGAAGCTTTCTTT	CASSLGDGAANTEAFF
TRBV6-5	NA	TRBD1	TRBJ1-4	TGTGCCAGCAGCCCCCTGACAGGGGGAAATGAAAAACTGTTTTTT	CASSPLTGGNEKLFF
TRBV29-1	NA	NA	TRBJ2-1	TGCAGCGGGCAGGGCCTCAGCTCCTACAATGAGCAGTTCTTC	CSGQGLSSYNEQFF
TRBV28	few	NA	TRBJ1-1	TGTGCCAGCAGTTTAGTCTCGAACACTGAAGCTTTCTTT	CASSLVSNTEAFF
TRBV7-9	NA	TRBD1	TRBJ2-6	TGTGCCAGCAGCTTGGGGACAGGGCAGAACGTCCTGACTTTC	CASSLGTGQNVLTF